The 9 T cell receptor beta chains in this list originate from one sample, sequenced in a study of early T cells in non-severe SARS-CoV-2 infection. TCRdb reprocessed the 5' RACE reads with MiXCR, giving one entry per CDR3 protein. Among about 64,000 distinct CDR3 sequences, around 13% were seen once, and the ten largest hold 3.5% to 5%. The sequenced sample consisted of whole blood. These receptors all come from an adult who was a healthcare worker with PCR-confirmed SARS-CoV-2 infection or an uninfected control (not recorded which).

This chain joins TRBV7-4 and TRBJ2-7; 8 bases line up with TRBD1. CDR1 SGHVT and CDR2 SQSDAQ come from the germline V gene. V was pared by 1 base and J by 3 bases, with 2 bases of the junction left unmatched. The CDR3 spans 14 residues. The CDR3 is CASSLGDRHYEQYF. The CDR3 region has the DNA TGTGCCAGCAGCTTAGGGGACAGGCACTACGAGCAGTACTTC.

The CDR3 coding sequence is TGCGCCAGCAGCCAAGATCGGGCCCGGGGTTCACCCCTCCACTTT. It yields the protein CASSQDRARGSPLHF. The V and J genes are TRBV4-3 and TRBJ1-6; no firm D call. Trimming pared 0 bases from V and 9 bases from J, leaving 12 bases between. Germline values: CDR1 LGHNA, CDR2 YSLEER. The CDR3 has 15 residues.

The rearrangement joins TRBV20-1 to TRBJ2-7; D is possibly TRBD1 (7 bases). CDR1 and CDR2 (germline): DFQATT, SNEGSKA (reference sequence). The CDR3 consists of 15 residues. The V end was cut by 0 bases, the J end by 3 bases, with 15 bases between. For the CDR3, the DNA is TGCAGTGCTAGAGAGGAGGGACAGCTAGGCTACGAGCAGTACTTC. Amino acid sequence: CSAREEGQLGYEQYF.

This clonotype was counted between two and nine times. The V and J genes are TRBV6-2 or TRBV6-3 and TRBJ1-2; D might be TRBD1 (6 bases). The CDR3 runs to 14 residues. Deletions cut 6 bases from V and 8 bases from J, with 19 bases between. Germline CDR1 reads MNHEY; CDR2 reads SVGEGT. CDR3 DNA: TGTGCCAGCAGCCCTCTCAACGACAGGAGAGGCTACACCTTC. This translates into CASSPLNDRRGYTF.

This clonotype was seen only a few times. The chain uses TRBV3-1 and TRBJ2-1; 11 bases fit TRBD2. The V segment lost 4 bases and the J segment 3 bases; nucleotides outside the gene matches: 2. Germline assignment: CDR1 LGHDT and CDR2 YNNKEL (reference sequence). The CDR3 runs to 15 residues. CDR3 residues: CASSPTSGDYNEQFF. The CDR3 DNA follows: TGTGCCAGCAGCCCGACTAGCGGGGACTACAATGAGCAGTTCTTC.

This clonotype was detected only a few times. The J gene is TRBJ1-5, the V gene TRBV4-3, with 8 bases that match TRBD1. From germline, CDR1 is LGHNA and CDR2 YSLEER. The CDR3 length is 17 residues. After removal of 0 bases from V and 4 bases from J, the junction contained 8 bases not matched to a gene. CDR3 sequence: CASSQDIVRQGNQPQHF. CDR3 nucleotides: TGCGCCAGCAGCCAAGATATAGTACGACAGGGGAATCAGCCCCAGCATTTT.

The chain links TRBV24-1 to TRBJ2-7; no reliable D call. This CDR3 contains 11 residues. The V gene's germline CDR1 is KGHDR and CDR2 SFDVKD. V lost 4 bases and J lost 4, with 4 bases in between. The chain's CDR3 is CATSEGYEQYF. Written as DNA, the CDR3 is TGTGCCACCAGTGAGGGTTACGAGCAGTACTTC.

V is TRBV6-1 and J is TRBJ2-3, with 10 bases matching TRBD2. Germline CDR1 reads MNHNS; CDR2 reads SASEGT. Germline trimming cut 7 bases from V and 4 bases from J; bases unmatched to any gene: 8. The CDR3 is 15 residues long. The CDR3 is CASKTLAGGSDTQYF. Here the CDR3 DNA reads TGTGCCAGCAAAACCTTAGCGGGGGGCTCAGATACGCAGTATTTT.

V is TRBV20-1 and J is TRBJ1-1; D ambiguous. Germline loops: CDR1 DFQATT, CDR2 SNEGSKA (reference sequence). V was cut by 2 bases and J by 7 bases, with 14 bases left in between. CDR3 length: 13 residues. The CDR3 here is CSARPNTFGEAFF. The CDR3 DNA reads as TGCAGTGCTAGACCAAACACCTTTGGTGAAGCTTTCTTT.